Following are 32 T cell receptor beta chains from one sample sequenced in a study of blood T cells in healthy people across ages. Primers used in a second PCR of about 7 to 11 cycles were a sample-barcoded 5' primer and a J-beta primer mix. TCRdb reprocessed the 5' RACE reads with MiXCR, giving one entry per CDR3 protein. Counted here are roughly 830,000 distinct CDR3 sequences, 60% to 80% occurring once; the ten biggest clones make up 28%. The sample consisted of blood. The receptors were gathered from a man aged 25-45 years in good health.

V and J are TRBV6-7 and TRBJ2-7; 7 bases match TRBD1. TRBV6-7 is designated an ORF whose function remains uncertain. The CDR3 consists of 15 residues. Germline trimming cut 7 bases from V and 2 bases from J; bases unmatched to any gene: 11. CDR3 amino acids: CASNPPDRRAYEQYF. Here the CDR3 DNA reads TGTGCCAGCAATCCGCCGGACAGGCGTGCCTACGAGCAGTACTTC.

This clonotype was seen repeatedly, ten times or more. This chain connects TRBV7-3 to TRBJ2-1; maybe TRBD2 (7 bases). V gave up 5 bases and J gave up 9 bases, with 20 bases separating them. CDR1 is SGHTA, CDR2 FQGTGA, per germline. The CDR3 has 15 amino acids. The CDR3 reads CASSPSLAGAGEQFF. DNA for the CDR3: TGTGCCAGCAGCCCCAGTTTGGCGGGGGCTGGTGAGCAGTTCTTC.

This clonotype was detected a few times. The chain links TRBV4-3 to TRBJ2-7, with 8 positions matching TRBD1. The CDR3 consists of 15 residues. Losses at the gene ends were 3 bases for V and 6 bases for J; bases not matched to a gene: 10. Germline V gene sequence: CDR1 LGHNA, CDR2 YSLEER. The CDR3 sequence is CASSHNRGEFAEQYF. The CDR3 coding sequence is TGCGCCAGCAGCCACAACAGGGGGGAGTTCGCCGAGCAGTACTTC.

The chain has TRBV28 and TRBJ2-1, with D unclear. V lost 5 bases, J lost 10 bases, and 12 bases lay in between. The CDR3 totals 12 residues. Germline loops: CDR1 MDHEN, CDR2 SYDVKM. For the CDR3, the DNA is TGTGCCAGCAGTCCCGGGCCGTTCGAGCAGTTCTTC. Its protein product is CASSPGPFEQFF. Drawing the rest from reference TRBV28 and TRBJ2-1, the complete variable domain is DVKVTQSSRYLVKRTGEKVFLECVQDMDHENMFWYRQDPGLGLRLIYFSYDVKMKEKGDIPEGYSVSREKKERFSLILESASTNQTSMYLCASSPGPFEQFFGPGTRLTVL.

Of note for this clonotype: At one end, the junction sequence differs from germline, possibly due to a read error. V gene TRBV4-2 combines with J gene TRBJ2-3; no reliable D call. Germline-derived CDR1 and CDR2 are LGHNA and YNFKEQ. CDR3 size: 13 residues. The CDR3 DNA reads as TGTGCTAGCAGCCCCGTAGGAATGAATACGCAGTATTTT. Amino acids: CASSPVGMNTQYF.

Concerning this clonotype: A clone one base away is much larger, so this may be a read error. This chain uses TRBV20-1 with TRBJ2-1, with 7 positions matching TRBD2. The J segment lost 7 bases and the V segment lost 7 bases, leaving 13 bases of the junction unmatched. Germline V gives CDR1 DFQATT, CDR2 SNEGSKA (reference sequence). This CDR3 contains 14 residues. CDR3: CSVTSDTIRNEQFF. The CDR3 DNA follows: TGCAGTGTTACTAGCGATACTATTAGGAATGAGCAGTTCTTC.

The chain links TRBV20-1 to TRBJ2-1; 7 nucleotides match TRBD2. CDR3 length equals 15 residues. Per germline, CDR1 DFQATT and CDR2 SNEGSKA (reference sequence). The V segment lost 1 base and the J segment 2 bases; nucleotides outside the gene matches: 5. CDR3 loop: CSARVGGFAYNEQFF. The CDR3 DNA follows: TGCAGTGCTAGAGTCGGGGGGTTCGCCTACAATGAGCAGTTCTTC.

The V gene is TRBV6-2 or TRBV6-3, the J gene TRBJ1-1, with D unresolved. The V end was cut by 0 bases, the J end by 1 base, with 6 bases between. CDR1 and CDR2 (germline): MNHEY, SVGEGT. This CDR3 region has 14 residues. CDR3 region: CASSYSGENTEAFF. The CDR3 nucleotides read TGTGCCAGCAGTTACTCCGGAGAGAACACTGAAGCTTTCTTT.

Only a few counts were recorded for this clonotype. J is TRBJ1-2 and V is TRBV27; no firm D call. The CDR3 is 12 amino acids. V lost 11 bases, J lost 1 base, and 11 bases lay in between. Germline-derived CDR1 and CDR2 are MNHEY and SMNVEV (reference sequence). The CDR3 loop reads CAAPFFNYGYTF. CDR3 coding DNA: TGTGCCGCCCCCTTTTTTAACTATGGCTACACCTTC.

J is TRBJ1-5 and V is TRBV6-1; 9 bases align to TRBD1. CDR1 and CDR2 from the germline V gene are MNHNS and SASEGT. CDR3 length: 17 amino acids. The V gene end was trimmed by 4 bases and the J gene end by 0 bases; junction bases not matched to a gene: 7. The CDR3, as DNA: TGTGCCAGCAGTGCTCGGACAGGGGACAATAGCAATCAGCCCCAGCATTTT. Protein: CASSARTGDNSNQPQHF.

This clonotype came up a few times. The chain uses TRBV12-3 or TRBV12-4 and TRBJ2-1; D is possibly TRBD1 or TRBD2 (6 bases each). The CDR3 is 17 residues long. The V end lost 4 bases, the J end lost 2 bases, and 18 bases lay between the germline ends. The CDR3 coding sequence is TGTGCCAGCAGTTCCGGTCCGGCGGGACATACCTACAATGAGCAGTTCTTC. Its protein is CASSSGPAGHTYNEQFF.

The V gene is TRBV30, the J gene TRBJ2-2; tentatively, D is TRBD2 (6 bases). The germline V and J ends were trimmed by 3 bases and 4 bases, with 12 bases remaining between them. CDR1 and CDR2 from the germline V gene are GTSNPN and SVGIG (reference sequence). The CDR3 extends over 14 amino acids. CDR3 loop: CAWRAGEVTGELFF. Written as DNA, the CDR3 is TGTGCCTGGAGGGCCGGGGAGGTCACCGGGGAGCTGTTTTTT.

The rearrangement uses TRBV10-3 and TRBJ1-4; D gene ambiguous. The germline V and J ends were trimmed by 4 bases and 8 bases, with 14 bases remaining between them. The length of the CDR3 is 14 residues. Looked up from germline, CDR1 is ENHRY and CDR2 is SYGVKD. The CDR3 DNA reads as TGTGCCATCAGTGCGGTTGGCCGGTCAGAAAAACTGTTTTTT. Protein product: CAISAVGRSEKLFF.

CDR3 nucleotides: TGTGCCAGCAGCTTAGAACAGGGGGCAGGCAACGAGCAGTACTTC. Protein product: CASSLEQGAGNEQYF. The V gene is TRBV7-2, the J gene TRBJ2-7; 9 positions agree with TRBD1. From germline, CDR1 is SGHTA and CDR2 FQGNSA. The CDR3 spans 15 residues. The trim removed 1 base at V and 5 bases at J, leaving 6 bases unmatched.

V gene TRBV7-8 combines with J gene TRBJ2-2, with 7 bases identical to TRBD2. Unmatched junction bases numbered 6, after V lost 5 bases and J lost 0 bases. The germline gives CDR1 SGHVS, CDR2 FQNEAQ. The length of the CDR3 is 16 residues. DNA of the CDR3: TGTGCCAGCAGCAACCGACTAGCTCCGAACACCGGGGAGCTGTTTTTT. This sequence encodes CASSNRLAPNTGELFF.

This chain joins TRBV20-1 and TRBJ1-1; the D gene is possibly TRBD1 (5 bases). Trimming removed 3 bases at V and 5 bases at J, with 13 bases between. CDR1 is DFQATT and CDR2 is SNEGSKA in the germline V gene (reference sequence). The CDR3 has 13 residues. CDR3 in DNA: TGCAGTGCTAGCGGGGACTTGGGAACTGAAGCTTTCTTT. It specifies CSASGDLGTEAFF.

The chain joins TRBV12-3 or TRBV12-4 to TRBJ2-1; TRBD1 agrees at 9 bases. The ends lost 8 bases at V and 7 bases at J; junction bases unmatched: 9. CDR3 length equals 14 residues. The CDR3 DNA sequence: TGTGCCAGCCTAAGGGGACAGGGTGGGAATGAGCAGTTCTTC. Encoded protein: CASLRGQGGNEQFF.

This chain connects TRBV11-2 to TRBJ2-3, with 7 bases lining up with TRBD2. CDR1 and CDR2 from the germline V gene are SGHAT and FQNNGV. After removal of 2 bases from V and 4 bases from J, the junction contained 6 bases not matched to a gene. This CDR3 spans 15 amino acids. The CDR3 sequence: CASSLKREGADTQYF. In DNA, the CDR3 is TGTGCCAGCAGCTTAAAGCGGGAAGGCGCAGATACGCAGTATTTT.

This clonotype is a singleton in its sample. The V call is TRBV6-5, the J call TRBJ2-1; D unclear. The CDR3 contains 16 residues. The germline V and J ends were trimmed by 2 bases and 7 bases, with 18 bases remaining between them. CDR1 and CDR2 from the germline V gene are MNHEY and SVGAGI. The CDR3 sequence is CASSYGSRNFRNEQFF. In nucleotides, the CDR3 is TGTGCCAGCAGTTACGGGTCCAGGAACTTTAGGAATGAGCAGTTCTTC.

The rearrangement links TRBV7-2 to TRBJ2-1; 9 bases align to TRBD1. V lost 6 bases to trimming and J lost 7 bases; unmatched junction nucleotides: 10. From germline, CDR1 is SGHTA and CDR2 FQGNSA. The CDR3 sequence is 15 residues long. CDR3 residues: CASRPFPQGANEQFF. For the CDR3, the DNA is TGTGCCAGCAGGCCTTTCCCACAGGGGGCGAATGAGCAGTTCTTC.

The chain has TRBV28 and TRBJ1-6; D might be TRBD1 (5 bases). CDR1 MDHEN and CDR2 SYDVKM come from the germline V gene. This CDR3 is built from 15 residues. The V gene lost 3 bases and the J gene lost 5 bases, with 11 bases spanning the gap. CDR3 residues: CASSFPGIHNSPLHF. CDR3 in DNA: TGTGCCAGCAGTTTCCCAGGGATCCATAATTCACCCCTCCACTTT. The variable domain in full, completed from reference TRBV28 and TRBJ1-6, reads DVKVTQSSRYLVKRTGEKVFLECVQDMDHENMFWYRQDPGLGLRLIYFSYDVKMKEKGDIPEGYSVSREKKERFSLILESASTNQTSMYLCASSFPGIHNSPLHFGNGTRLTVT.

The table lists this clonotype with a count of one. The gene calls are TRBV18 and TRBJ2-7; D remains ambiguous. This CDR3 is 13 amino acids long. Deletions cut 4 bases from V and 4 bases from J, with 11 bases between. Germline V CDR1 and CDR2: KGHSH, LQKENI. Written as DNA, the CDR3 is TGTGCCAGCTCACACGGACGGAAGTACGAGCAGTACTTC. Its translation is CASSHGRKYEQYF.

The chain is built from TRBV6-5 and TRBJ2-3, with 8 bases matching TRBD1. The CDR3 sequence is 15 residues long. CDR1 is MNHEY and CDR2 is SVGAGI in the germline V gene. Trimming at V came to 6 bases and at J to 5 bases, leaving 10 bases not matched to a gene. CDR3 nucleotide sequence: TGTGCCAGCAGGCTGATAGGACAGGGAAAAGATACGCAGTATTTT. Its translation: CASRLIGQGKDTQYF.

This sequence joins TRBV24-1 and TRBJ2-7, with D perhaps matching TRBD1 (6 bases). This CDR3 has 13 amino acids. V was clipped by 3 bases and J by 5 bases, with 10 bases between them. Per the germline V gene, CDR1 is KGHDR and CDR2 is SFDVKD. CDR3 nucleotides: TGTGCCACCAGTGATAATAACAGGGACGAGCAGTACTTC. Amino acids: CATSDNNRDEQYF.

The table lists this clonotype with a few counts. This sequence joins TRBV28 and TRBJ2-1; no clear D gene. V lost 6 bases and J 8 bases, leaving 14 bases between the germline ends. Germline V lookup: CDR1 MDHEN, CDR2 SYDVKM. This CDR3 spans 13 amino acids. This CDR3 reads CASRPTVRDEQFF. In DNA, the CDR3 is TGTGCCAGCAGGCCCACAGTAAGGGATGAGCAGTTCTTC.

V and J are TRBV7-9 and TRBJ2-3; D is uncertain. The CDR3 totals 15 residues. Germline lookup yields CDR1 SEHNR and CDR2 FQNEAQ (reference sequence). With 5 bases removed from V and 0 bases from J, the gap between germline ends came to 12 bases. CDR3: CASSPGQLSTDTQYF. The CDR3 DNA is TGTGCCAGCAGCCCCGGCCAACTAAGCACAGATACGCAGTATTTT.

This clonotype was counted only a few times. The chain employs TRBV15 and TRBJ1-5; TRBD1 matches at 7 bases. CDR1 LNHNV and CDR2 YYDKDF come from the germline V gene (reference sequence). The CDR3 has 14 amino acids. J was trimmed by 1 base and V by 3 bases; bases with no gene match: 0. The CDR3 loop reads CATSRTGSNQPQHF. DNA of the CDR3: TGTGCCACCAGCAGGACAGGGAGCAATCAGCCCCAGCATTTT. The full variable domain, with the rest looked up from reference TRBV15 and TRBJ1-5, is DAMVIQNPRYQVTQFGKPVTLSCSQTLNHNVMYWYQQKSSQAPKLLFHYYDKDFNNEADTPDNFQSRRPNTSFCFLDIRSPGLGDTAMYLCATSRTGSNQPQHFGDGTRLSIL.

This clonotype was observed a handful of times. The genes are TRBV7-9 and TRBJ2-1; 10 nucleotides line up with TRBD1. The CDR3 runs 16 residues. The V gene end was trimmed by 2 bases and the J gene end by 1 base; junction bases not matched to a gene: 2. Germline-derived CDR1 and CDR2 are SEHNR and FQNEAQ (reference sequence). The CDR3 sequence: CASSLMGQGSYNEQFF. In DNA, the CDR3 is TGTGCCAGCAGCTTAATGGGACAGGGGTCCTACAATGAGCAGTTCTTC.

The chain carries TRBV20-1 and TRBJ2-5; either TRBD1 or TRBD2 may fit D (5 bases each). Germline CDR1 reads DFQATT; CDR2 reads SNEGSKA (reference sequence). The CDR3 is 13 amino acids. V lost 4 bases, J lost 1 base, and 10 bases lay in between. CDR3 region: CSAIRAGQETQYF. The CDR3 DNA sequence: TGCAGTGCTATCAGGGCGGGCCAAGAGACCCAGTACTTC.

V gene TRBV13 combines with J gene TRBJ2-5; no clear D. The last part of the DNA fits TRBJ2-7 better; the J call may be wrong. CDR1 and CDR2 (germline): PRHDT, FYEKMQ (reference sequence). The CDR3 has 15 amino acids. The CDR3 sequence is CASSLELRSAYEQYF. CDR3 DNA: TGTGCCAGCAGCTTAGAGTTACGCTCCGCCTACGAGCAGTACTTC.

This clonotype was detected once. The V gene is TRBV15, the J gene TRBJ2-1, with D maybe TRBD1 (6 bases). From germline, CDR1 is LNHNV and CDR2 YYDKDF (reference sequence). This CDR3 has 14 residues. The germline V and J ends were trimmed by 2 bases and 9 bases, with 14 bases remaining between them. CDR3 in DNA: TGTGCCACCAGCAGACTCGAAACAGGGAGTGAGCAGTTCTTC. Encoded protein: CATSRLETGSEQFF.

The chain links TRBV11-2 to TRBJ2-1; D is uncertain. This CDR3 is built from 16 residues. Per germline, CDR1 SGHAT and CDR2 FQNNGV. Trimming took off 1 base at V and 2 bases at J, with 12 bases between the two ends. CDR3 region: CASSLGPRRPYNEQFF. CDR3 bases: TGTGCCAGCAGCTTAGGACCCCGGCGGCCCTACAATGAGCAGTTCTTC.